The source of this T cell receptor (beta chain) is a study of T cells in Graves' hyperthyroidism and ophthalmopathy (dated by TCRdb to the late 2010s). About the full investigation: Peripheral blood samples were taken at the time of initial diagnosis, prior to any treatment. The 85 to 100 discovery patients were randomly split 7:3 into training and test sets. A discovery cohort of 95 to 100 patients, fewer than 50 with Graves' ophthalmopathy and about 58 with stable Graves' hyperthyroidism, was used to find distinguishing TCR V-J signatures. Once sampling was done, hyperthyroidism patients were given methimazole at a starting dose of 30 mg daily, whereas ophthalmopathy patients were given high-dose intravenous methylprednisolone. Prospective prediction of ophthalmopathy was tested in an independent validation cohort of fewer than 20 hyperthyroidism patients and 17 patients who later progressed to ophthalmopathy. The study also compared thyroid tissue and blood T-cell repertoires from 6 or 7 Graves' hyperthyroidism patients. The paper describes TCR Vbeta CDR3 sequencing of 135 peripheral blood samples, made up of 43 ophthalmopathy patients, 70 to 75 hyperthyroidism patients and 17 progressor patients. Study-wide findings and limitations: In validation, the model predicted progression to ophthalmopathy a median of around six months before onset, with about 71% sensitivity and 72.22% specificity. In cross-validation, a model built on a 13 V-J signature told ophthalmopathy apart from stable hyperthyroidism with approximately 90% sensitivity and approximately 81% specificity, and in testing the same model reached 80%/75%. Most expanded thyroid clonotypes (frequency above 0.001) were also detected in blood, a finding suggesting that blood repertoires may reflect thyroid immune responses. Sample size was not statistically predetermined, and blinding of investigators to group allocation was not performed.

Stable Graves' hyperthyroidism was defined as the absence of progression to ophthalmopathy over 18 months of follow-up. The hyperthyroidism patients were between 18 and 65 years old and newly diagnosed, with a disease duration of less than 2 months. Exclusion was applied to patients with uncontrolled infections, other autoimmune diseases, pregnancy or lactation. Diagnoses were established on the basis of clinical symptoms, serum thyroxine and TRAb, thyroid ultrasound, and orbital computed tomography. PBMCs were separated from 8 to 10 ml of fresh peripheral blood using Ficoll-Paque density gradient centrifugation. Total RNA was extracted with Trizol reagent, and quality was checked on an Agilent 2100 Bioanalyzer. The TCR beta CDR3 regions were amplified from RNA transcripts. The first round of RT-PCR for the TCR CDR3 was performed with the HTBI primer set and the Qiagen OneStep RT-PCR kit. A second multiplex PCR round built the libraries, followed by size selection and purification. Sequencing of the libraries was done on an Illumina HiSeq2000 using paired-end 100 bp reads. In the source study's methods: SOAPnuke was used to process the raw data, throwing out any read that contained adapters or uncalled bases, had a mean Phred below 15, or lacked an exact constant-primer or identifier match. COPE v1.2.5 was used to merge high-quality paired reads, and clonotypes were defined as unique nucleotide sequences. MiTCR v1.1 was used to align the clonotypes against IMGT TRBV, TRBD and TRBJ reference segments. Only V-J combinations with frequency above 0.0001, covering approximately 99% of repertoires, were analysed. The TCS score was defined as the ratio of F50 (clonal expansion) to E x V (chaos), calculated using BLOSUM62-based TCRdist between CDR3 peptides within each V-J. Welch's t-statistics and random forest reduced approximately 520 V-J features to roughly 13, which were used in a naive Bayes classifier (R e1071). Through fastp at Q25 and MiXCR, TCRdb rebuilt clones from the public reads, retaining in-frame beta chains. Rows merge per CDR3 protein into single entries with the most common DNA and genes. It is TCRdb's table, rather than the study itself, that gives the V and J calls and clone size. The sample table records 600,000 to 900,000 distinct CDR3 sequences; around 17% of these occur just once. The ten top clones hold under 10% of the sample.

Clipping removes 3 bases from V and 7 bases from J, with 17 as the unmatched junction base count. Per the germline V gene (reference sequence), DFQATT is the CDR1 and SNEGSKA is the CDR2. The CDR3 contains 17 residues, cysteine and phenylalanine counted. Only the CDR3 DNA stays, 51 bases, in frame from base 1. This clonotype was picked up a small number of times. Its antigen has not been determined. Base qualities are not recorded, but no much larger clone differs from it by a single base. The V and J segments used are TRBV20-1 and TRBJ1-5; 8 bases in between match TRBD1. Sequencing was carried out using blood. The clonotype comes from a young man with Graves' hyperthyroidism. The sequence in DNA is TGCAGTGCTAGTTATCAGAGGGAACAGGGGGTTTTACAGCCCCAGCATTTT. Its coded protein is CSASYQREQGVLQPQHF.